This TCR beta chain was sequenced in a study of T cells in Graves' hyperthyroidism and ophthalmopathy. This clonotype has a count of ten or more. Amplified TCR beta CDR3 regions came from RNA transcripts. The TCR CDR3 was amplified in a first-round RT-PCR using the HTBI primer set. One entry per CDR3 protein results from TCRdb running MiXCR on the multiplex PCR reads. The sample consists of around 620,000 distinct CDR3 sequences, over 12% of them appearing once. In germline, CDR1 is LGHDT, CDR2 YNNKEL (reference sequence). This CDR3 comprises 17 residues. Germline trimming cut 3 bases from V and 3 bases from J; bases unmatched to any gene: 7.

The V and J genes are TRBV3-1 and TRBJ2-1; 11 nucleotides match TRBD2. The receptor's source is a woman younger than 30 with Graves' ophthalmopathy. Sequencing was performed on blood. The CDR3 region is CASSQSGLAGFYNEQFF. The CDR3 DNA sequence: TGTGCCAGCAGCCAGTCAGGACTAGCGGGCTTCTACAATGAGCAGTTCTTC.